These 23 T cell receptor beta chains came from one sample sequenced in a study of response to subunit inactivated influenza vaccine. TCRdb reprocessed the RT-PCR reads via MiXCR and lists one record per CDR3 protein. The table includes approximately 230,000 distinct CDR3 sequences, 12% detected once. Sequenced material: non-naive T cells sorted from PBMCs, taken 14 to 15 days before vaccination. These receptors originate from a man aged 50-60 years who received an inactivated influenza vaccine.

This clonotype was seen many times. This chain links TRBV27 with TRBJ1-1, with D perhaps TRBD1 (5 bases). V lost 4 bases, J lost 8 bases, and 14 bases lay in between. The CDR3 sequence is 13 residues long. The germline V gene has CDR1 MNHEY and CDR2 SMNVEV (reference sequence). This chain's CDR3 is CASSSTDKYEAFF. The CDR3 DNA is TGTGCCAGCAGTTCGACAGATAAGTACGAAGCTTTCTTT.

Comments on this clonotype: A much bigger clone sits one base away, suggesting this may be a read error. The chain couples TRBV10-1 to TRBJ2-3; the match to TRBD1 covers 8 bases. Germline loops: CDR1 WNHNN, CDR2 SYGVQD (reference sequence). The trim removed 9 bases at V and 3 bases at J, leaving 5 bases unmatched. The CDR3 consists of 13 residues. CDR3 nucleotides: TGCGCCAGAAGCCGGACAGGGACAGATACGCAGTATTTT. It yields the protein CARSRTGTDTQYF.

Ten or more counts support this clonotype. The CDR3 DNA is TGTGCCAGCAGCCAGGTCGGGAGGAACCACGAGCAGTACTTC. It yields the protein CASSQVGRNHEQYF. The chain recombines TRBV3-1 with TRBJ2-7, with TRBD2 matching 7 bases. CDR3 length: 14 amino acids. From germline, CDR1 is LGHDT and CDR2 YNNKEL (reference sequence). Trimming removed 3 bases from V and 5 bases from J; junction bases left unmatched: 7.

This clonotype was detected a few times. The CDR3 protein is CATTRDLGEQYF. The CDR3 region has the DNA TGTGCCACCACACGGGACTTGGGGGAGCAGTACTTC. The V call is TRBV10-3, the J call TRBJ2-7, with D perhaps TRBD2 (6 bases). V dropped 10 bases and J dropped 7 bases, with 17 bases sitting between them. CDR1 and CDR2 from the germline V gene are ENHRY and SYGVKD. This CDR3 is built from 12 residues.

This clonotype occurred many times. This chain links TRBV7-2 with TRBJ2-7, with TRBD2 matching 8 bases. In germline, CDR1 is SGHTA, CDR2 FQGNSA. Losses at the gene ends were 2 bases for V and 5 bases for J; bases not matched to a gene: 8. The CDR3 spans 15 residues. The CDR3 sequence is CASSLYGRAGNEQYF. CDR3 nucleotide sequence: TGTGCCAGCAGCTTATACGGGAGGGCCGGTAACGAGCAGTACTTC.

Turning to this clonotype: This may stem from a read error, because a much larger clone lies one nucleotide away. The chain links TRBV12-3 or TRBV12-4 to TRBJ1-6; 10 bases line up with TRBD1. CDR3 length: 15 amino acids. V lost 5 bases, J lost 12 bases, and 10 bases stayed unmatched. The CDR3 protein is CASSASGTGVLPLHF. The CDR3 nucleotides read TGTGCCAGCAGTGCATCCGGGACAGGGGTTTTACCCCTCCACTTT.

This clonotype appeared many times. V usage is TRBV28 and J usage is TRBJ2-4; 8 nucleotides agree with TRBD2. J was trimmed by 0 bases and V by 5 bases; bases with no gene match: 6. In germline, CDR1 is MDHEN, CDR2 SYDVKM. CDR3 length: 16 residues. CDR3 residues: CASSTRGGLAKNIQYF. The CDR3, as DNA: TGTGCCAGCAGTACCCGCGGGGGGCTAGCCAAAAACATTCAGTACTTC.

The chain carries TRBV5-4 and TRBJ2-3; 8 nucleotides match TRBD1. V lost 6 bases and J lost 0; bases outside the gene matches: 6. This CDR3 region has 15 residues. Germline V gives CDR1 SGHNT, CDR2 YYREEE (reference sequence). The CDR3 DNA reads as TGTGCCAGCACCAGGGGGCGCGGGAGCACAGATACGCAGTATTTT. Residues: CASTRGRGSTDTQYF.

In this sample, this clonotype turned up a few times. The V gene is TRBV2, the J gene TRBJ2-5; TRBD1 might be the D (5 bases). Between the trimmed V and J ends, which lost 3 bases and 2 bases, there was a span of 10 bases. This CDR3 is built from 14 residues. Germline V gene data show CDR1 as SNHLY and CDR2 as FYNNEI. The chain's CDR3 is CASSEGPRQETQYF. The CDR3 nucleotides are TGTGCCAGCAGTGAGGGGCCGCGGCAAGAGACCCAGTACTTC.

This clonotype was detected a few times. This sequence joins TRBV20-1 and TRBJ1-5; no clear D gene. V was trimmed by 6 bases and J by 6 bases, leaving 15 bases between them. Germline CDR1 DFQATT, CDR2 SNEGSKA (reference sequence). The CDR3 consists of 13 residues. In DNA form, the CDR3 reads TGCAGTGCCGTAACCCCGACAAGTCAGCCCCAGCATTTT. Protein sequence: CSAVTPTSQPQHF.

This clonotype appeared a few times. The V gene is TRBV4-2, the J gene TRBJ1-2; possibly TRBD1 for D (5 bases). CDR3 length equals 14 residues. Per the germline V gene, CDR1 is LGHNA and CDR2 is YNFKEQ. Trimming stripped 1 base from V and 3 bases from J, with 9 bases between. The CDR3 DNA reads TGTGCCAGCAGCCAAGTCGGCAGGGACTATGGCTACACCTTC. It translates to CASSQVGRDYGYTF.

The J gene is TRBJ1-2, the V gene TRBV12-3 or TRBV12-4; no reliable D call. CDR3 length equals 13 residues. Between the trimmed V and J ends, which lost 5 bases and 4 bases, there was a span of 11 bases. CDR3 residues: CASSPTQTYGYTF. CDR3 DNA: TGTGCCAGCAGTCCTACACAGACCTATGGCTACACCTTC.

This clonotype was seen repeatedly, ten times or more. V gene TRBV7-8 combines with J gene TRBJ2-1; D unresolved. V was trimmed by 4 bases and J by 1 base, leaving 11 bases between them. The CDR3 covers 15 residues. Germline CDR1 reads SGHVS; CDR2 reads FQNEAQ. The CDR3 region is CASSWVRRSYNEQFF. CDR3 coding DNA: TGTGCCAGCAGCTGGGTCCGAAGGTCCTACAATGAGCAGTTCTTC.

The J gene is TRBJ2-7, the V gene TRBV15; 8 bases align to TRBD1. CDR1 is LNHNV, CDR2 YYDKDF, per germline (reference sequence). This CDR3 is built from 14 residues. Losses at the gene ends were 3 bases for V and 4 bases for J; bases not matched to a gene: 5. The DNA for the CDR3 is TGTGCCACCAGCAGCGACAGGGGTGTGTACGAGCAGTACTTC. Amino acid sequence: CATSSDRGVYEQYF.

This clonotype was seen a few times. V usage is TRBV28 and J usage is TRBJ1-6; 7 nucleotides match TRBD1. The CDR3 spans 15 residues. Per the germline V gene, CDR1 is MDHEN and CDR2 is SYDVKM. V was clipped by 6 bases and J by 7 bases; unmatched bases: 9. In DNA form, the CDR3 reads TGTGCCAGCAGCCGATACAGGGGAGGCAATTCACCCCTCCACTTT. Encoded protein: CASSRYRGGNSPLHF.

This clonotype came up a few times. The chain links TRBV7-2 to TRBJ2-3, with 7 nucleotides matching TRBD2. V trimming: 5 bases; J trimming: 2 bases; junction bases outside the gene matches: 4. Germline CDR1 is SGHTA and CDR2 is FQGNSA. The CDR3 is 14 amino acids. The CDR3 region has the DNA TGTGCCAGCAGCATGGGACTATACACAGATACGCAGTATTTT. As protein: CASSMGLYTDTQYF.

V gene TRBV20-1 combines with J gene TRBJ2-1, with 9 bases lining up with TRBD2. The germline gives CDR1 DFQATT, CDR2 SNEGSKA (reference sequence). CDR3 length: 18 residues. Losses at the gene ends were 6 bases for V and 4 bases for J; bases not matched to a gene: 19. CDR3 region: CSATNIAGAGSLYNEQFF. The CDR3, as DNA: TGCAGTGCCACCAATATAGCGGGGGCCGGATCCCTATACAATGAGCAGTTCTTC.

This chain uses TRBV20-1 with TRBJ2-1; 9 bases match TRBD1. After removal of 3 bases from V and 10 bases from J, the junction contained 10 bases not matched to a gene. This CDR3 region has 14 residues. Germline CDR1 and CDR2: DFQATT and SNEGSKA (reference sequence). The CDR3 protein is CSARTGTGFREQFF. The CDR3 DNA reads as TGCAGTGCTAGGACCGGGACAGGGTTTCGCGAGCAGTTCTTC.

V and J are TRBV20-1 and TRBJ2-7; 10 nucleotides agree with TRBD2. The germline V gene has CDR1 DFQATT and CDR2 SNEGSKA (reference sequence). CDR3 length: 14 residues. J was trimmed by 7 bases and V by 5 bases; bases with no gene match: 11. CDR3 protein: CSAQMSLAGREQYF. The CDR3 bases are TGCAGTGCTCAGATGTCACTAGCGGGGAGGGAGCAGTACTTC.

This clonotype was detected only a few times. The chain is built from TRBV4-3 and TRBJ1-6; D is undetermined. Trimming took 1 base from V and 3 from J, leaving 10 bases between them. The germline CDR1 and CDR2 sequences are LGHNA and YSLEER. CDR3 length: 16 amino acids. As DNA, the CDR3 is TGCGCCAGCAGCCAAGCCTTCTGGGACTATAATTCACCCCTCCACTTT. This translates into CASSQAFWDYNSPLHF.

This chain joins TRBV5-6 and TRBJ2-7, with 12 bases fitting TRBD2. V gave up 3 bases and J gave up 0 bases; unmatched junction bases: 10. The CDR3 length is 18 residues. Germline assignment: CDR1 SGHDT and CDR2 YYEEEE. The CDR3 DNA sequence: TGTGCCAGCAGCTCAACCGGGACTAGCGGGTGGATCTCCTACGAGCAGTACTTC. This codes for CASSSTGTSGWISYEQYF. Together with reference TRBV5-6 and TRBJ2-7, the CDR3 gives the full variable domain: DAGVTQSPTHLIKTRGQQVTLRCSPKSGHDTVSWYQQALGQGPQFIFQYYEEEERQRGNFPDRFSGHQFPNYSSELNVNALLLGDSALYLCASSSTGTSGWISYEQYFGPGTRLTVT.

This clonotype was observed many times. The V gene is TRBV12-3 or TRBV12-4, the J gene TRBJ2-2; maybe TRBD1 (6 bases). The V end was cut by 3 bases, the J end by 1 base, with 9 bases between. The CDR3 contains 15 residues. The CDR3 here is CASSLEQGNTGELFF. The CDR3 region has the DNA TGTGCCAGCAGTTTGGAACAGGGGAACACCGGGGAGCTGTTTTTT.

This chain joins TRBV7-9 and TRBJ2-7, with TRBD1 matching over 7 bases. After removal of 2 bases from V and 2 bases from J, the junction contained 3 bases not matched to a gene. This CDR3 region has 14 residues. Looked up from germline, CDR1 is SEHNR and CDR2 is FQNEAQ (reference sequence). In DNA form, the CDR3 reads TGTGCCAGCAGCTTAACCGGACAGGCCTACGAGCAGTACTTC. Its protein product is CASSLTGQAYEQYF.